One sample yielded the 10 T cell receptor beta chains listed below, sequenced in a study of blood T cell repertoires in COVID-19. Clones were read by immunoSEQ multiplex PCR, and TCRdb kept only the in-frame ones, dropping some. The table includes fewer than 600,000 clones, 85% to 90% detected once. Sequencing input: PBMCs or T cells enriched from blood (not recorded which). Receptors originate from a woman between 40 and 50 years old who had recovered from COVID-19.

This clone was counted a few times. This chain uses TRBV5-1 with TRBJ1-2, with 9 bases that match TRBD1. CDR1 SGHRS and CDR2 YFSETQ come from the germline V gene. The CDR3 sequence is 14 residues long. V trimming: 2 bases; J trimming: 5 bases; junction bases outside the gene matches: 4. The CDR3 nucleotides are TGCGCCAGCAGCTTAGAGGGACAGGGATATGGCTACACCTTC. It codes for CASSLEGQGYGYTF. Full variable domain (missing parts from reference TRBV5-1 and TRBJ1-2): KAGVTQTPRYLIKTRGQQVTLSCSPISGHRSVSWYQQTPGQGLQFLFEYFSETQRNKGNFPGRFSGRQFSNSRSEMNVSTLELGDSALYLCASSLEGQGYGYTFGSGTRLTVV.

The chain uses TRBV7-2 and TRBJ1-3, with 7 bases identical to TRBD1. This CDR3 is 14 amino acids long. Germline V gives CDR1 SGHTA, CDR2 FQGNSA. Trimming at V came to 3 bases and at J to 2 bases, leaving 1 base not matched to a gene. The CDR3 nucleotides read TGTGCCAGCAGCTTTACAGGGGCTGGAAACACCATATATTTT. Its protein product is CASSFTGAGNTIYF.

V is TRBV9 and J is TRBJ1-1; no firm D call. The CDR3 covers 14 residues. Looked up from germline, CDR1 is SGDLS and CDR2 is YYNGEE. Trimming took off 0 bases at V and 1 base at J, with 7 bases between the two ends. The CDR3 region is CASSVASRNTEAFF. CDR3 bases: TGTGCCAGCAGCGTAGCGTCCCGGAACACTGAAGCTTTCTTT.

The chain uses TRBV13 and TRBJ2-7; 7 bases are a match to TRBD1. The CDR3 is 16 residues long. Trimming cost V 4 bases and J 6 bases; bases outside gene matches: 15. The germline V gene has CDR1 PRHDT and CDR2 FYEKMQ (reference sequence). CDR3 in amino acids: CASSYDRAPPRGEQYF. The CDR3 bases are TGTGCCAGCAGCTACGACAGGGCCCCACCCCGTGGCGAGCAGTACTTC.

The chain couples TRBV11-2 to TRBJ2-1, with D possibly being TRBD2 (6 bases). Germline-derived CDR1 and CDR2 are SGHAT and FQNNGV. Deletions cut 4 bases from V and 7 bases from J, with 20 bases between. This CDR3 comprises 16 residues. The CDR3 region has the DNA TGTGCCAGCAGCTCCCTGGGCGGGGAGGCGTGGAATGAGCAGTTCTTC. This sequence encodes CASSSLGGEAWNEQFF.

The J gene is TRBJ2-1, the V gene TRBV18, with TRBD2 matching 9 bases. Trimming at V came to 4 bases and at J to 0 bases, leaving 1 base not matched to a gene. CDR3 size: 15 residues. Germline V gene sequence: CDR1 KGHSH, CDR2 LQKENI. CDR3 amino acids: CASSRAGGSYNEQFF. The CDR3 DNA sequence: TGTGCCAGCTCACGAGCGGGAGGCTCCTACAATGAGCAGTTCTTC.

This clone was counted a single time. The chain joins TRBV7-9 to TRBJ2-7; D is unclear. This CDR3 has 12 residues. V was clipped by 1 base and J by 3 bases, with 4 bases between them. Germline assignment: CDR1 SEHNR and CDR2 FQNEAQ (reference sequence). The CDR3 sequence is CASSLDNYEQYF. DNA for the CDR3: TGTGCCAGCAGCTTAGATAACTACGAGCAGTACTTC.

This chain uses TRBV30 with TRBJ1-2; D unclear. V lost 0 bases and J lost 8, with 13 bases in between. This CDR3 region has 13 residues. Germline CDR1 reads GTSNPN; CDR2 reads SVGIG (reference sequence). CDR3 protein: CAWSVVVAGGYTF. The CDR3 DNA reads TGTGCCTGGAGTGTGGTCGTCGCAGGCGGCTACACCTTC.

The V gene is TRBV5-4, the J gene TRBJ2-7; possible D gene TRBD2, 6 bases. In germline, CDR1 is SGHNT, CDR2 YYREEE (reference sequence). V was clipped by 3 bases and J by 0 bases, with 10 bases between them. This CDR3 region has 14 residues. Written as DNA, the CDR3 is TGTGCCAGCAGCTCCGGGACTCACTCCTACGAGCAGTACTTC. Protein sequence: CASSSGTHSYEQYF.

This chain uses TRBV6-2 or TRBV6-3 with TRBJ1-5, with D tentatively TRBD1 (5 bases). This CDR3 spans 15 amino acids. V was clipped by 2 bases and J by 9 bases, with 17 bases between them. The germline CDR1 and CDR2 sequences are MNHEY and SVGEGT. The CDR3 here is CASSYGGDGVGPQHF. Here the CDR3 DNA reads TGTGCCAGCAGTTACGGGGGGGACGGCGTAGGGCCCCAGCATTTT.